The 25 T cell receptor beta chains given below trace back to one sample, sequenced in a study of cytomegalovirus exposure and HLA in healthy donors. With 60 Vbeta and 13 Jbeta primers, the PCR was carried out. The protocol was immunoSEQ multiplex PCR, while the TCRdb copy is restricted to in-frame clones and leaves out a portion. Of about 150,000 clones in the sample, over 70% were seen once. The specimen was PBMCs. The receptors originated from a male donor in good health and CMV-seronegative.

V is TRBV5-1 and J is TRBJ1-2; D is undetermined. The CDR3 runs to 14 residues. The germline V gene has CDR1 SGHRS and CDR2 YFSETQ. Trimming shortened V by 3 bases and J by 8 bases, and 17 bases separated the two germline ends. CDR3 residues: CASSWATGGVGYTF. CDR3 nucleotides: TGCGCCAGCAGCTGGGCAACGGGAGGAGTAGGCTACACCTTC. Looking up the rest from reference TRBV5-1 and TRBJ1-2 gives the full variable domain: KAGVTQTPRYLIKTRGQQVTLSCSPISGHRSVSWYQQTPGQGLQFLFEYFSETQRNKGNFPGRFSGRQFSNSRSEMNVSTLELGDSALYLCASSWATGGVGYTFGSGTRLTVV.

The chain's CDR3 is CASSPTWGVSAGELFF. CDR3 sequence (DNA): TGCGCCAGCAGCCCAACATGGGGGGTCTCCGCCGGGGAGCTGTTTTTT. This sequence joins TRBV4-1 and TRBJ2-2; tentative D call: TRBD2 (6 bases). The CDR3 totals 16 residues. Trimming left V 4 bases short and J 6 bases short, with 18 bases between. CDR1 and CDR2 from the germline V gene are MGHRA and YSYEKL.

This clone was found a few times. The gene calls are TRBV28 and TRBJ1-2; D call uncertain. Germline V gives CDR1 MDHEN, CDR2 SYDVKM. V was shortened by 5 bases and J by 0 bases, with 4 bases between the two germline ends. This CDR3 contains 12 residues. The CDR3 DNA sequence: TGTGCCAGCAGTCTAACTAACTATGGCTACACCTTC. Translation: CASSLTNYGYTF.

This clone was detected only a few times. This chain uses TRBV20-1 with TRBJ1-2; D not resolved. The CDR3 sequence is 11 residues long. V dropped 6 bases and J dropped 0 bases, with 5 bases sitting between them. CDR1 DFQATT and CDR2 SNEGSKA come from the germline V gene (reference sequence). The CDR3 nucleotides read TGCAGTGCCCTATCTAACTATGGCTACACCTTC. This codes for CSALSNYGYTF.

The V call is TRBV7-8, the J call TRBJ2-3; unclear D gene. The CDR3 length is 16 residues. The germline V and J ends were trimmed by 4 bases and 2 bases, with 16 bases remaining between them. CDR1 SGHVS and CDR2 FQNEAQ come from the germline V gene. The DNA for the CDR3 is TGTGCCAGCAGCTGGAAGACTCCCCGATTCACAGATACGCAGTATTTT. This translates into CASSWKTPRFTDTQYF.

This clone was recorded once. V and J are TRBV28 and TRBJ2-6; TRBD1 might be the D (6 bases). V lost 2 bases to trimming and J lost 4 bases, with 15 bases between them. Germline V lookup: CDR1 MDHEN, CDR2 SYDVKM. This CDR3 contains 17 residues. The CDR3 loop is CASSLVGTITGANVLTF. The CDR3 coding sequence is TGTGCCAGCAGTTTAGTCGGGACAATCACAGGGGCCAACGTCCTGACTTTC. Full variable domain (remainder filled in from reference TRBV28 and TRBJ2-6): DVKVTQSSRYLVKRTGEKVFLECVQDMDHENMFWYRQDPGLGLRLIYFSYDVKMKEKGDIPEGYSVSREKKERFSLILESASTNQTSMYLCASSLVGTITGANVLTFGAGSRLTVL.

This chain uses TRBV5-1 with TRBJ2-1; the D gene is possibly TRBD2 (6 bases). Germline V lookup: CDR1 SGHRS, CDR2 YFSETQ. The CDR3 spans 15 residues. The V end was cut by 3 bases, the J end by 7 bases, with 17 bases between. The CDR3 sequence: CASSSGTFGPNEQFF. CDR3 DNA sequence: TGCGCCAGCAGCTCCGGGACTTTCGGACCAAATGAGCAGTTCTTC.

The chain carries TRBV27 and TRBJ2-5; D is undetermined. V dropped 8 bases and J dropped 5 bases, with 15 bases sitting between them. CDR1 and CDR2 (germline): MNHEY, SMNVEV (reference sequence). This CDR3 has 13 residues. The CDR3 DNA reads as TGTGCCAGCTCTCGCAGGCCCACCGAGACCCAGTACTTC. Residues: CASSRRPTETQYF.

Remarks on this clone: Compared with germline, one end of the junction differs, possibly owing to a read error. The J gene is TRBJ2-7, the V gene TRBV2, with D possibly being TRBD1 (6 bases). The CDR3 loop spans 14 amino acids. Germline lookup yields CDR1 SNHLY and CDR2 FYNNEI. For the CDR3, the DNA is TGTGCCAGCAGTAAGAACAGGGAAACCTACGAGCAGCACTTC. This sequence encodes CASSKNRETYEQHF.

J is TRBJ1-1 and V is TRBV28; no reliable D call. V was clipped by 4 bases and J by 5 bases, with 8 bases between them. There are 12 residues in the CDR3. Germline loops: CDR1 MDHEN, CDR2 SYDVKM. CDR3 DNA: TGTGCCAGCAGTTATTGGCAGACTGAAGCTTTCTTT. Protein sequence: CASSYWQTEAFF.

V is TRBV7-6 and J is TRBJ2-1, with D possibly matching TRBD1 (5 bases). CDR1 SGHVS and CDR2 FNYEAQ come from the germline V gene. This CDR3 spans 15 amino acids. Trimming cost V 1 base and J 3 bases, with 10 bases left between them. In DNA form, the CDR3 reads TGTGCCAGCAGCTTAGGGGCAGGGAACTACAATGAGCAGTTCTTC. Amino acids: CASSLGAGNYNEQFF.

The chain uses TRBV7-2 and TRBJ2-3; 8 bases are a match to TRBD2. In germline, CDR1 is SGHTA, CDR2 FQGNSA. This CDR3 has 15 amino acids. Losses at the gene ends were 5 bases for V and 3 bases for J; bases not matched to a gene: 7. CDR3 residues: CASSMTGGGTDTQYF. DNA of the CDR3: TGTGCCAGCAGCATGACGGGGGGGGGAACAGATACGCAGTATTTT. Complete variable domain (other parts from reference TRBV7-2 and TRBJ2-3): GAGVSQSPSNKVTEKGKDVELRCDPISGHTALYWYRQSLGQGLEFLIYFQGNSAPDKSGLPSDRFSAERTGGSVSTLTIQRTQQEDSAVYLCASSMTGGGTDTQYFGPGTRLTVL.

The chain employs TRBV15 and TRBJ1-4; D not certain. Germline assignment: CDR1 LNHNV and CDR2 YYDKDF (reference sequence). Deletions cut 0 bases from V and 4 bases from J, with 9 bases between. The CDR3 is 15 residues long. CDR3 nucleotides: TGTGCCACCAGCAGAGATAGGCAGGATAATGAAAAACTGTTTTTT. Translating gives CATSRDRQDNEKLFF.

The chain recombines TRBV19 with TRBJ1-5, with TRBD1 matching over 10 bases. The V gene end was trimmed by 2 bases and the J gene end by 2 bases; junction bases not matched to a gene: 6. The CDR3 is 17 amino acids. Germline V gene data show CDR1 as LNHDA and CDR2 as SQIVND (reference sequence). In DNA form, the CDR3 reads TGTGCCAGTAGTATAATGCGACAGGGGGCGGGCAATCAGCCCCAGCATTTT. It translates to CASSIMRQGAGNQPQHF.

The gene calls are TRBV7-8 and TRBJ2-5; 9 nucleotides line up with TRBD2. V was clipped by 0 bases and J by 4 bases; unmatched bases: 0. The length of the CDR3 is 14 residues. Looked up from germline, CDR1 is SGHVS and CDR2 is FQNEAQ. CDR3 amino acids: CASSLASGRETQYF. The CDR3, as DNA: TGTGCCAGCAGCTTAGCTAGCGGGAGAGAGACCCAGTACTTC.

There are a few counts of this clone. The chain couples TRBV30 to TRBJ2-1; TRBD2 aligns across 16 bases. Germline CDR1 is GTSNPN and CDR2 is SVGIG (reference sequence). V was clipped by 3 bases and J by 4 bases; unmatched bases: 3. This CDR3 contains 16 residues. In DNA form, the CDR3 reads TGTGCCTGGAGGGGACTAGCGGGGGGGCTGTACAATGAGCAGTTCTTC. Its protein product is CAWRGLAGGLYNEQFF.

The DNA of the CDR3 is TGTGCCAGTAGTATTCAGGCTAATGAAAAACTGTTTTTT. It yields the protein CASSIQANEKLFF. The chain carries TRBV19 and TRBJ1-4; the D is unclear. The CDR3 is made up of 13 amino acids. Germline lookup yields CDR1 LNHDA and CDR2 SQIVND (reference sequence). Between the trimmed V and J ends, which lost 3 bases and 3 bases, there was a span of 5 bases.

This clone was seen repeatedly, ten times or more. The chain links TRBV7-2 to TRBJ2-7; no clear D. Trimming cost V 5 bases and J 1 base, with 15 bases left between them. From germline, CDR1 is SGHTA and CDR2 FQGNSA. The CDR3 extends over 15 amino acids. The CDR3 nucleotides are TGTGCCAGCAGCCCCCCTCTGCGGCCATCCTACGAGCAGTACTTC. Translated, it gives CASSPPLRPSYEQYF.

V gene TRBV11-3 combines with J gene TRBJ2-1, with D perhaps matching TRBD1 (6 bases). Trimming pared 5 bases from V and 3 bases from J, leaving 11 bases between. The germline V gene has CDR1 SGHNT and CDR2 YENEEA. The CDR3 sequence is 14 residues long. The CDR3 region is CASSVMDSYNEQFF. The CDR3 nucleotides read TGTGCCAGCAGCGTGATGGACAGCTACAATGAGCAGTTCTTC.

V usage is TRBV11-3 and J usage is TRBJ2-5, with D possibly matching TRBD2 (6 bases). Deletions cut 3 bases from V and 5 bases from J, with 10 bases between. Germline-derived CDR1 and CDR2 are SGHNT and YENEEA. This CDR3 has 13 amino acids. The CDR3 region has the DNA TGTGCCAGCAGCTTCCAGGCGGGGGAGACCCAGTACTTC. Protein sequence: CASSFQAGETQYF.

V gene TRBV2 combines with J gene TRBJ2-5; D call uncertain. CDR1 and CDR2 (germline): SNHLY, FYNNEI. There are 11 residues in the CDR3. V lost 7 bases, J lost 0 bases, and 3 bases lay in between. The CDR3 nucleotides read TGTGCCAGCACCTACCAAGAGACCCAGTACTTC. Protein sequence: CASTYQETQYF.

This chain joins TRBV6-6 and TRBJ1-3, with D uncertain. The V end lost 8 bases, the J end lost 3 bases, and 8 bases lay between the germline ends. Germline CDR1 reads MNHNY; CDR2 reads SVGAGI (reference sequence). This CDR3 has 12 amino acids. CDR3 sequence reads: CASRTSGNTIYF. As DNA, the CDR3 is TGTGCCAGCCGTACAAGTGGAAACACCATATATTTT.

The chain employs TRBV6-1 and TRBJ2-5; D ambiguous. This CDR3 region has 14 residues. V was trimmed by 8 bases and J by 1 base, leaving 14 bases between them. Per the germline V gene, CDR1 is MNHNS and CDR2 is SASEGT. The CDR3 nucleotides are TGTGCCAGCTTTGCGATCCCTCCCCAAGAGACCCAGTACTTC. Translating it yields CASFAIPPQETQYF.

The chain combines TRBV7-9 with TRBJ2-3; 7 positions match TRBD1. The germline V gene encodes CDR1 SEHNR and CDR2 FQNEAQ (reference sequence). V lost 5 bases, J lost 2 bases, and 4 bases stayed unmatched. CDR3 length: 14 amino acids. CDR3 nucleotide sequence: TGTGCCAGCAGCAGTGGACAGGTCACAGATACGCAGTATTTT. Translation: CASSSGQVTDTQYF.

The chain has TRBV14 and TRBJ1-3, with 7 nucleotides matching TRBD1. The CDR3 consists of 18 residues. J lost 2 bases, V lost 4 bases, and 14 bases had no gene match. Germline V gene sequence: CDR1 SGHDN, CDR2 FVKESK. The CDR3 spells CASSRWWQGGRAGNTIYF. The DNA of the CDR3 is TGTGCCAGCAGCCGGTGGTGGCAGGGGGGACGGGCTGGAAACACCATATATTTT.